A selection of T cell receptor beta chains follows, all from one sample in a study of blood T cell repertoires in COVID-19. Here immunoSEQ multiplex PCR was the method, and the copy in TCRdb shows in-frame clones only, minus some. Of approximately 91,000 clones detected, approximately 90% appear once; the ten largest clones hold 4.5%. The sample consisted of peripheral blood. The receptors shown here come from a man aged 65-85 years with acute or convalescent COVID-19. Both conserved end residues are part of each CDR3. D genes are given only for firm matches. Clone size is shown for a subset of rows, as once, few, many or a class of expanded clone.

v_gene: TRBV7-2
abundance: NA
j_gene: TRBJ1-1
d_gene: NA
CDR3aa: CASSSGFWGPNTEAFF
CDR3nt: TGTGCCAGCAGCTCGGGCTTTTGGGGGCCGAACACTGAAGCTTTCTTT

v_gene: TRBV9
abundance: NA
j_gene: TRBJ1-2
d_gene: TRBD1
CDR3aa: CASSPHLGQDRDYGYTF
CDR3nt: TGTGCCAGCAGCCCCCACCTCGGACAGGACCGAGACTATGGCTACACCTTC

v_gene: TRBV19
abundance: few
j_gene: TRBJ1-2
d_gene: TRBD1
CDR3aa: CASSRTGGNYGYTF
CDR3nt: TGTGCCAGTTCGAGGACAGGGGGAAACTATGGCTACACCTTC

v_gene: TRBV9
abundance: NA
j_gene: TRBJ1-1
d_gene: NA
CDR3aa: CASSVVRGGATEAFF
CDR3nt: TGTGCCAGCAGCGTAGTACGGGGGGGAGCCACTGAAGCTTTCTTT

v_gene: TRBV3-1/TRBV3-2
abundance: few
j_gene: TRBJ1-1
d_gene: NA
CDR3aa: CASSLARGTEAFF
CDR3nt: TGTGCCAGCAGCCTAGCTAGAGGCACTGAAGCTTTCTTT

v_gene: TRBV30
abundance: NA
j_gene: TRBJ2-7
d_gene: NA
CDR3aa: CAWDTTDSYEQYF
CDR3nt: TGTGCCTGGGATACCACAGACTCCTACGAGCAGTACTTC

v_gene: TRBV3-1/TRBV3-2
abundance: NA
j_gene: TRBJ2-5
d_gene: TRBD1
CDR3aa: CASSPGQGGETQYF
CDR3nt: TGTGCCAGCAGCCCGGGACAGGGTGGGGAGACCCAGTACTTC

v_gene: TRBV9
abundance: NA
j_gene: TRBJ1-1
d_gene: NA
CDR3aa: CASSVALNTEAFF
CDR3nt: TGTGCCAGCAGCGTAGCTTTGAACACTGAAGCTTTCTTT

v_gene: TRBV5-6
abundance: once
j_gene: TRBJ2-3
d_gene: TRBD1
CDR3aa: CASSFGQGPDTQYF
CDR3nt: TGTGCCAGCAGCTTCGGACAGGGACCAGATACGCAGTATTTT

v_gene: TRBV29-1
abundance: NA
j_gene: TRBJ2-5
d_gene: NA
CDR3aa: CSVVRVGETQYF
CDR3nt: TGCAGCGTTGTACGAGTCGGGGAGACCCAGTACTTC

v_gene: TRBV7-2
abundance: NA
j_gene: TRBJ1-3
d_gene: NA
CDR3aa: CASSFDSSGNTIYF
CDR3nt: TGTGCCAGCAGCTTCGACAGCTCTGGAAACACCATATATTTT

v_gene: TRBV5-1
abundance: NA
j_gene: TRBJ2-1
d_gene: TRBD2
CDR3aa: CASSAAGGRYNEQFF
CDR3nt: TGCGCCAGCAGCGCAGCGGGGGGCCGCTACAATGAGCAGTTCTTC

v_gene: TRBV2
abundance: NA
j_gene: TRBJ2-7
d_gene: TRBD2
CDR3aa: CASRGGVSGHEQYF
CDR3nt: TGTGCCAGCAGGGGGGGGGTAAGCGGCCACGAGCAGTACTTC

v_gene: TRBV2
abundance: NA
j_gene: TRBJ2-1
d_gene: TRBD2
CDR3aa: CASSAGPGLEKQFF
CDR3nt: TGTGCCAGCAGTGCTGGGCCGGGACTAGAGAAGCAGTTCTTC

v_gene: TRBV7-9
abundance: NA
j_gene: TRBJ1-2
d_gene: NA
CDR3aa: CASSLGGGGYTF
CDR3nt: TGTGCCAGCAGCTTAGGGGGAGGAGGCTACACCTTC

v_gene: TRBV5-1
abundance: NA
j_gene: TRBJ2-7
d_gene: NA
CDR3aa: CASSSSKLRSYEQYF
CDR3nt: TGCGCCAGCAGCTCCTCGAAGTTGCGATCCTACGAGCAGTACTTC

v_gene: TRBV5-1
abundance: NA
j_gene: TRBJ2-7
d_gene: TRBD2
CDR3aa: CASSLERGRKAYEQYF
CDR3nt: TGCGCCAGCAGCTTGGAGCGGGGGAGAAAGGCCTACGAGCAGTACTTC

v_gene: TRBV18
abundance: NA
j_gene: TRBJ2-5
d_gene: TRBD2
CDR3aa: CASSPSGGEETQYF
CDR3nt: TGTGCCAGCTCACCGAGCGGGGGGGAAGAGACCCAGTACTTC

v_gene: TRBV5-1
abundance: NA
j_gene: TRBJ2-2
d_gene: NA
CDR3aa: CASSYSGANTGELFF
CDR3nt: TGCGCCAGCAGCTATAGCGGAGCCAACACCGGGGAGCTGTTTTTT

v_gene: TRBV5-1
abundance: NA
j_gene: TRBJ2-2
d_gene: NA
CDR3aa: CASSFDTGELFF
CDR3nt: TGCGCCAGCAGCTTCGACACCGGGGAGCTGTTTTTT

v_gene: TRBV27
abundance: few
j_gene: TRBJ2-3
d_gene: NA
CDR3aa: CASSSLRDSPPGDTQYF
CDR3nt: TGTGCCAGCAGTAGCTTGCGGGACAGCCCTCCCGGTGATACGCAGTATTTT

v_gene: TRBV6-2/TRBV6-3
abundance: many
j_gene: TRBJ1-2
d_gene: NA
CDR3aa: CASSYGGGYTF
CDR3nt: TGTGCCAGCAGTTACGGCGGGGGCTACACCTTC

v_gene: TRBV6-1
abundance: NA
j_gene: TRBJ1-4
d_gene: TRBD1
CDR3aa: CASSEDRPALNEKLFF
CDR3nt: TGTGCCAGCAGTGAGGACAGGCCCGCCCTGAATGAAAAACTGTTTTTT

v_gene: TRBV10-3
abundance: few
j_gene: TRBJ2-6
d_gene: NA
CDR3aa: CAITQGISSGANVLTF
CDR3nt: TGTGCCATCACCCAGGGGATTAGCTCTGGGGCCAACGTCCTGACTTTC

v_gene: TRBV2
abundance: NA
j_gene: TRBJ1-6
d_gene: NA
CDR3aa: CASTERLSQGSGSPLHF
CDR3nt: TGTGCCAGCACCGAGAGGCTTTCACAGGGTTCGGGCTCACCCCTCCACTTT

v_gene: TRBV6-5
abundance: NA
j_gene: TRBJ1-3
d_gene: NA
CDR3aa: CASSYSTDSGNTIYF
CDR3nt: TGTGCCAGCAGTTACTCAACAGACTCTGGAAACACCATATATTTT

v_gene: TRBV7-3
abundance: once
j_gene: TRBJ2-6
d_gene: TRBD1
CDR3aa: CASRSDRAGANVLTF
CDR3nt: TGTGCCAGCAGATCGGACAGGGCGGGGGCCAACGTCCTGACTTTC

v_gene: TRBV28
abundance: once
j_gene: TRBJ1-2
d_gene: TRBD1
CDR3aa: CASSFLDRAYNYGYTF
CDR3nt: TGTGCCAGCAGTTTTCTCGACAGGGCTTATAACTATGGCTACACCTTC

v_gene: TRBV5-6
abundance: NA
j_gene: TRBJ1-4
d_gene: NA
CDR3aa: CASSSTLTQNEKLFF
CDR3nt: TGTGCCAGCAGCTCCACCCTCACACAGAATGAAAAACTGTTTTTT

v_gene: TRBV2
abundance: few
j_gene: TRBJ1-2
d_gene: NA
CDR3aa: CASSERGTETGYTF
CDR3nt: TGTGCCAGCAGTGAACGGGGGACGGAAACTGGCTACACCTTC

v_gene: TRBV29-1
abundance: NA
j_gene: TRBJ2-2
d_gene: TRBD2
CDR3aa: CSVLQGGSGELFF
CDR3nt: TGCAGCGTATTGCAGGGAGGGTCCGGGGAGCTGTTTTTT

v_gene: TRBV5-1
abundance: once
j_gene: TRBJ2-5
d_gene: TRBD1
CDR3aa: CASSLTGQGFETQYF
CDR3nt: TGCGCCAGCAGCTTGACTGGACAGGGTTTCGAGACCCAGTACTTC

v_gene: TRBV28
abundance: NA
j_gene: TRBJ1-1
d_gene: NA
CDR3aa: CASKLTGTMNTEAFF
CDR3nt: TGTGCCAGTAAATTGACAGGTACTATGAACACTGAAGCTTTCTTT

v_gene: TRBV6-2/TRBV6-3
abundance: NA
j_gene: TRBJ1-1
d_gene: TRBD1
CDR3aa: CASSNRGMNTEAFF
CDR3nt: TGTGCCAGCAGCAACAGGGGTATGAACACTGAAGCTTTCTTT

v_gene: TRBV19
abundance: NA
j_gene: TRBJ2-5
d_gene: NA
CDR3aa: CASQGGAAQNLRTQYF
CDR3nt: TGTGCCAGCCAAGGTGGGGCAGCGCAGAACCTAAGGACCCAGTACTTC

v_gene: TRBV11-2
abundance: NA
j_gene: TRBJ2-7
d_gene: NA
CDR3aa: CASSPGANEQYF
CDR3nt: TGTGCCAGCAGCCCTGGGGCCAACGAGCAGTACTTC

v_gene: TRBV28
abundance: few
j_gene: TRBJ1-5
d_gene: TRBD1
CDR3aa: CASSRSGTGGRNQPQHF
CDR3nt: TGTGCCAGCAGTAGGTCCGGGACAGGGGGCCGCAATCAGCCCCAGCATTTT

v_gene: TRBV30
abundance: NA
j_gene: TRBJ1-1
d_gene: TRBD1
CDR3aa: CAWQQGLGTEAFF
CDR3nt: TGTGCCTGGCAACAGGGGCTAGGAACTGAAGCTTTCTTT

v_gene: TRBV3-1/TRBV3-2
abundance: NA
j_gene: TRBJ2-1
d_gene: NA
CDR3aa: CASSQDLTELYNEQFF
CDR3nt: TGTGCCAGCAGCCAAGATTTGACAGAGCTCTACAATGAGCAGTTCTTC

v_gene: TRBV6-5
abundance: NA
j_gene: TRBJ1-2
d_gene: TRBD1
CDR3aa: CASLTGWNGYTF
CDR3nt: TGTGCCAGTTTGACAGGGTGGAATGGCTACACCTTC

v_gene: TRBV10-3
abundance: NA
j_gene: TRBJ2-3
d_gene: TRBD2
CDR3aa: CATGRERGAGDTQYF
CDR3nt: TGTGCCACGGGAAGGGAGCGGGGGGCGGGAGATACGCAGTATTTT

v_gene: TRBV28
abundance: NA
j_gene: TRBJ2-7
d_gene: NA
CDR3aa: CASEGGLYPYEQYF
CDR3nt: TGTGCCAGCGAAGGCGGCCTCTACCCCTACGAGCAGTACTTC

v_gene: TRBV10-2
abundance: NA
j_gene: TRBJ1-2
d_gene: NA
CDR3aa: CASCDSPNYGYTF
CDR3nt: TGCGCCAGCTGCGACAGTCCTAACTATGGCTACACCTTC

v_gene: TRBV10-3
abundance: once
j_gene: TRBJ2-2
d_gene: TRBD1
CDR3aa: CAIKKGQGQGGELFF
CDR3nt: TGTGCCATCAAGAAGGGACAGGGGCAGGGCGGGGAGCTGTTTTTT

v_gene: TRBV7-2
abundance: NA
j_gene: TRBJ1-2
d_gene: TRBD1
CDR3aa: CATRLGGDRNYGYTF
CDR3nt: TGTGCCACCCGTCTAGGTGGGGACAGAAACTATGGCTACACCTTC

v_gene: TRBV7-6
abundance: NA
j_gene: TRBJ1-4
d_gene: TRBD1
CDR3aa: CASSQFQGAGEKLFF
CDR3nt: TGTGCCAGCAGCCAATTTCAGGGGGCGGGTGAAAAACTGTTTTTT

v_gene: TRBV7-2
abundance: NA
j_gene: TRBJ2-7
d_gene: TRBD2
CDR3aa: CASSTSGGAPYEQYF
CDR3nt: TGTGCCAGCAGCACTAGCGGGGGGGCCCCCTACGAGCAGTACTTC

v_gene: TRBV2
abundance: once
j_gene: TRBJ2-1
d_gene: TRBD1
CDR3aa: CASERQGAYEQFF
CDR3nt: TGTGCCAGCGAACGACAGGGTGCCTATGAGCAGTTCTTC

v_gene: TRBV5-1
abundance: NA
j_gene: TRBJ2-2
d_gene: TRBD1
CDR3aa: CASRQGTDANTGELFF
CDR3nt: TGCGCCAGCCGCCAGGGGACAGACGCGAACACCGGGGAGCTGTTTTTT

v_gene: TRBV5-6
abundance: once
j_gene: TRBJ1-5
d_gene: TRBD1
CDR3aa: CASSSQGNGGQPQHF
CDR3nt: TGTGCCAGCAGTTCACAGGGGAATGGGGGTCAGCCCCAGCATTTT

v_gene: TRBV7-7
abundance: NA
j_gene: TRBJ2-2
d_gene: NA
CDR3aa: CASSRGSEGTGELFF
CDR3nt: TGTGCCAGCAGCCGAGGGTCTGAGGGCACCGGGGAGCTGTTTTTT

v_gene: TRBV5-1
abundance: NA
j_gene: TRBJ1-3
d_gene: NA
CDR3aa: CASSFEHSGNTIYF
CDR3nt: TGCGCCAGCAGCTTCGAGCACTCTGGAAACACCATATATTTT

v_gene: TRBV28
abundance: few
j_gene: TRBJ1-6
d_gene: NA
CDR3aa: CASSGPTGDSPLHF
CDR3nt: TGTGCCAGCAGCGGCCCCACGGGGGATTCACCCCTCCACTTT

v_gene: TRBV2
abundance: NA
j_gene: TRBJ1-5
d_gene: TRBD1
CDR3aa: CASSADRGDQPQHF
CDR3nt: TGTGCCAGCAGCGCAGACAGGGGAGATCAGCCCCAGCATTTT